The source of this T cell receptor (beta chain) is a study of Ad26.COV2.S vaccination and SARS-CoV-2 variants. Background on the study: COV1001, an Ad26.COV2.S trial, supplied this vaccine-arm donor. Recipients of Ad26.COV2.S got it intramuscularly, once or twice 56 days apart. Study conclusions and caveats: Placebo and vaccine recipients had non-spike TCR breadth that was similar.

With 6 bases removed from V and 7 bases from J, the gap between germline ends came to 9 bases. Germline V CDR1 and CDR2: SNHLY, FYNNEI. The CDR3 contains 12 residues. This clone was detected once. Its antigen is still unknown. The assay was immunoSEQ multiplex PCR, and TCRdb's table has in-frame clones only and misses some. The sample has around 300,000 clones; roughly 91% are singletons. The treatment denotes: 19 received Ad26.COV2.S at low or high dose, single or two shots; five or six received placebo; per-sample allocation not given. Day 63 after the first vaccine or placebo injection was the time point for sampling. The administered vaccine (an Ad26 vector) expressed Wuhan-strain SARS-CoV-2 spike.

This sequence was found in a person between 18 and 60 years old who received the Ad26.COV2.S COVID-19 vaccine or a placebo. Sequences were derived from peripheral blood, sampled in a trial of Ad26.COV2.S vaccine versus placebo. This chain links TRBV2 with TRBJ2-2, with D tentatively TRBD1 (6 bases). Here the CDR3 DNA reads TGTGCCAGCAGGGGGGCCCTCGGGGAGCTGTTTTTT. Protein: CASRGALGELFF. Variable domain in full (rest from reference TRBV2 and TRBJ2-2): EPEVTQTPSHQVTQMGQEVILRCVPISNHLYFYWYRQILGQKVEFLVSFYNNEISEKSEIFDDQFSVERPDGSNFTLKIRSTKLEDSAMYFCASRGALGELFFGEGSRLTVL.